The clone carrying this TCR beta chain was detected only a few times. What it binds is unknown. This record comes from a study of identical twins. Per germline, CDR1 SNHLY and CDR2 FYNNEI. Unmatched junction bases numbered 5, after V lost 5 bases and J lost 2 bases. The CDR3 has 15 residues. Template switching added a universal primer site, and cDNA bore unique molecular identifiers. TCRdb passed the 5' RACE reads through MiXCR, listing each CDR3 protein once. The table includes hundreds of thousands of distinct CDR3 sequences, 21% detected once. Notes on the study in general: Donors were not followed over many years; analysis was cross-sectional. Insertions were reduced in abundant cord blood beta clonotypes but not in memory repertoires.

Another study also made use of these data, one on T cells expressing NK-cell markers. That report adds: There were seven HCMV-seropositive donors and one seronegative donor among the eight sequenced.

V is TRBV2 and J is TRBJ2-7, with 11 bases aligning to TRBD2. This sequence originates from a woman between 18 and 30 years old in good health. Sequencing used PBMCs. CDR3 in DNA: TGTGCCAGCAGTAGGGGACTAGCGGAGACCTACGAGCAGTACTTC. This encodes CASSRGLAETYEQYF.